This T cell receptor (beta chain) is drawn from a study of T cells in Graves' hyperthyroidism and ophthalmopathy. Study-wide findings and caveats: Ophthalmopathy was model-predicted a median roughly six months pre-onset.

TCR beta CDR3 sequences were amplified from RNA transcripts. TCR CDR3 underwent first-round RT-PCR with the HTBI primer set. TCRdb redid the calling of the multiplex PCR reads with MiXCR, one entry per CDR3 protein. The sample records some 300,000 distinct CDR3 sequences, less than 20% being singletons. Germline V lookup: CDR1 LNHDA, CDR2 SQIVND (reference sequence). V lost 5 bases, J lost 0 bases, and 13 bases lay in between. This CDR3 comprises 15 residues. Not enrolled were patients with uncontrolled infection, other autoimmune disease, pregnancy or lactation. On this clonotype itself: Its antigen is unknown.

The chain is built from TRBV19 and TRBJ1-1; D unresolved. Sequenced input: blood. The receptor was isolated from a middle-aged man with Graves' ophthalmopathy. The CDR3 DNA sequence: TGTGCCAGTAGTCCTTCTGGGCGGATGAACACTGAAGCTTTCTTT. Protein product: CASSPSGRMNTEAFF.